These 24 T cell receptor beta chains were all obtained from the same sample, sequenced in a study of Graves' ophthalmopathy and Graves' hyperthyroidism. Amplification targeted the TCR beta CDR3 regions, with RNA transcripts as the source material. The first-round RT-PCR employed HTBI primers together with the Qiagen OneStep RT-PCR kit. A multiplex PCR was then performed as the second round. A single record per CDR3 protein comes from TCRdb applying MiXCR to the multiplex PCR reads. The sample carries 500,000 to 800,000 distinct CDR3 sequences, about two fifths recorded once. Sequencing used peripheral blood. These receptors all stem from an adult man with Graves' ophthalmopathy.

In its sample, this clonotype was seen a few times. The V call is TRBV5-4, the J call TRBJ1-2, with 7 positions matching TRBD1. CDR1 and CDR2 (germline): SGHNT, YYREEE (reference sequence). Trimming took 1 base from V and 7 from J; bases not matched to a gene: 10. CDR3 length equals 15 residues. CDR3 amino acids: CASSLFVSQGGGYTF. CDR3 nucleotides: TGTGCCAGCAGCTTGTTTGTTAGCCAGGGGGGTGGCTACACCTTC.

In the case of this clonotype: A much bigger clone sits one base away, suggesting this may be a read error. A read error is likely, as this CDR3 ends without the conserved phenylalanine or tryptophan. CDR3 residues: CASRSTGTGGYEQYL. In DNA form, the CDR3 reads TGTGCCAGCAGATCTACCGGGACAGGGGGCTACGAGCAGTACCTC. V and J are TRBV13 and TRBJ2-7, with 11 positions matching TRBD1. With 6 bases clipped from V and 3 bases from J, the junction kept 7 bases outside the gene matches. CDR3 length: 15 amino acids. Germline CDR1 and CDR2: PRHDT and FYEKMQ (reference sequence).

The J gene is TRBJ2-3, the V gene TRBV11-2; D might be TRBD2 (5 bases). The CDR3 spans 15 residues. From germline, CDR1 is SGHAT and CDR2 FQNNGV. V lost 1 base and J 4 bases, leaving 12 bases between the germline ends. The CDR3 coding sequence is TGTGCCAGCAGCTTAGGCCCACTAGTATCAGATACGCAGTATTTT. Protein product: CASSLGPLVSDTQYF.

The table lists this clonotype with many counts. The chain couples TRBV6-6 to TRBJ1-1; D is unclear. This CDR3 contains 10 residues. The germline V gene has CDR1 MNHNY and CDR2 SVGAGI (reference sequence). With 8 bases removed from V and 6 bases from J, the gap between germline ends came to 7 bases. The CDR3 protein is CASGKAEAFF. CDR3 coding DNA: TGTGCCAGCGGGAAAGCTGAAGCTTTCTTT.

The chain recombines TRBV7-2 with TRBJ2-5; the D gene is possibly TRBD2 (7 bases). This CDR3 region has 13 residues. The V end was cut by 7 bases, the J end by 4 bases, with 13 bases between. Germline CDR1 SGHTA, CDR2 FQGNSA. The CDR3: CASTKGGAETQYF. CDR3 coding DNA: TGTGCCAGCACCAAGGGGGGGGCAGAGACCCAGTACTTC.

J is TRBJ2-7 and V is TRBV29-1; no clear D gene. Trimming took 8 bases from V and 0 from J, leaving 14 bases between them. This CDR3 spans 13 amino acids. CDR1 is SQVTM, CDR2 ANQGSEA, per germline. This CDR3 reads CSRPQVDSYEQYF. The CDR3 DNA reads as TGCAGCAGACCTCAGGTGGACTCCTACGAGCAGTACTTC.

A note on this clonotype: Possible read error: a much larger clone is one base away. V usage is TRBV7-9 and J usage is TRBJ2-5, with 11 bases aligning to TRBD1. The CDR3 consists of 16 residues. Germline CDR1 reads SEHNR; CDR2 reads FQNEAQ (reference sequence). The CDR3 here is CASSLSGQGAQGTQYF. DNA for the CDR3: TGTGCCAGCAGCTTATCAGGACAGGGGGCCCAAGGGACCCAGTACTTC.

This clonotype was counted many times. This rearrangement joins TRBV9 to TRBJ2-7; D gene ambiguous. Looked up from germline, CDR1 is SGDLS and CDR2 is YYNGEE. The CDR3 has 13 amino acids. The germline V and J ends were trimmed by 0 bases and 7 bases, with 11 bases remaining between them. Here the CDR3 reads CASSVAPIGEQYF. The CDR3 nucleotides are TGTGCCAGCAGCGTAGCCCCTATAGGGGAGCAGTACTTC.

V gene TRBV19 combines with J gene TRBJ1-5, with D perhaps matching TRBD1 (5 bases). CDR3 length: 14 amino acids. V was pared by 5 bases and J by 11 bases, with 19 bases between. The V gene's germline CDR1 is LNHDA and CDR2 SQIVND (reference sequence). CDR3 bases: TGTGCCAGTAGTCCTAGCGGGGACGTGGAGACCCAGCATTTT. Amino acids: CASSPSGDVETQHF.

This clonotype was recorded at least ten times. The chain combines TRBV2 with TRBJ1-5, with D uncertain. Germline CDR1 is SNHLY and CDR2 is FYNNEI. V dropped 10 bases and J dropped 3 bases, with 13 bases sitting between them. CDR3 length: 13 residues. The CDR3 reads CATSVQFNQPQHF. CDR3 in DNA: TGTGCCACCAGCGTTCAGTTCAATCAGCCCCAGCATTTT.

This clonotype appeared a few times. The CDR3 protein is CATQGLEGYEQYF. The CDR3 coding sequence is TGTGCCACCCAGGGACTGGAGGGTTACGAGCAGTACTTC. V is TRBV10-3 and J is TRBJ2-7; tentative D call: TRBD2 (6 bases). This CDR3 is 13 amino acids long. Germline V lookup: CDR1 ENHRY, CDR2 SYGVKD. Trimming took 10 bases from V and 4 from J, leaving 17 bases between them.

This clonotype was seen at least ten times. The gene calls are TRBV9 and TRBJ1-5, with 9 bases lining up with TRBD1. CDR1 and CDR2 from the germline V gene are SGDLS and YYNGEE. The CDR3 is 16 residues long. Trimming cost V 4 bases and J 3 bases; bases outside gene matches: 8. The CDR3 spells CASSQSTGGSNQPQHF. DNA of the CDR3: TGTGCCAGCAGCCAGTCGACAGGGGGATCCAATCAGCCCCAGCATTTT.

This clonotype was detected ten times or more. The V gene is TRBV10-3, the J gene TRBJ2-5; D is possibly TRBD1 (5 bases). This CDR3 region has 13 residues. Per the germline V gene, CDR1 is ENHRY and CDR2 is SYGVKD. V was clipped by 9 bases and J by 0 bases, with 11 bases between them. For the CDR3, the DNA is TGTGCCATAATGACAGAAAACCAAGAGACCCAGTACTTC. Amino acids: CAIMTENQETQYF.

Of note for this clonotype: One junction end disagrees with the germline gene, perhaps due to a read error. V is TRBV10-3 and J is TRBJ1-6; 7 bases are a match to TRBD1. Germline V gene sequence: CDR1 ENHRY, CDR2 SYGVKD. The CDR3 extends over 14 amino acids. This CDR3 is CASSYSDRNSPLHF. The CDR3 bases are TGTGCCAGCAGTTACTCGGACAGGAATTCACCCCTCCACTTT.

Concerning this clonotype: A read error may explain this, as a much larger clone is one base away. The chain couples TRBV7-3 to TRBJ1-2, with 8 bases aligning to TRBD1. Germline V gene data show CDR1 as SGHTA and CDR2 as FQGTGA. This CDR3 is built from 16 residues. V gave up 5 bases and J gave up 8 bases; unmatched junction bases: 16. CDR3 amino acids: CASSPGQGGASSGYTF. CDR3 DNA sequence: TGTGCCAGCAGCCCCGGACAGGGCGGGGCGTCCTCCGGCTACACCTTC.

In its sample, this clonotype was seen a few times. This sequence joins TRBV18 and TRBJ1-4; no reliable D call. The germline V gene has CDR1 KGHSH and CDR2 LQKENI. Trimming took off 6 bases at V and 5 bases at J, with 4 bases between the two ends. The CDR3 consists of 11 residues. The CDR3 coding sequence is TGTGCCAGCTCGCGAAATGAAAAACTGTTTTTT. Its translation is CASSRNEKLFF.

The V gene is TRBV19, the J gene TRBJ2-7, with 10 bases fitting TRBD1. Germline V gene lookup returns CDR1 LNHDA and CDR2 SQIVND (reference sequence). This CDR3 spans 15 amino acids. J gave up 0 bases and V 8 bases, and 7 bases lay outside the gene matches. CDR3 DNA sequence: TGTGCCAGTGCTGGGACAGGGGACTCCTCCTACGAGCAGTACTTC. As protein: CASAGTGDSSYEQYF.

On this clonotype itself: One junction end does not reproduce the germline sequence, and a read error may be involved. The chain combines TRBV5-5 with TRBJ2-5; 7 bases are a match to TRBD2. Germline CDR1 and CDR2: SGHKS and YYEKEE (reference sequence). The CDR3 runs to 16 residues. The CDR3 DNA reads TGCGCCAGCAGCCAAGGGTCCGGGAGGACCCAAGAGACCCAGTACTTC. It yields the protein CASSQGSGRTQETQYF.

The CDR3 is CASSPGAWGLNYGYTF. DNA of the CDR3: TGTGCCAGCTCACCGGGAGCTTGGGGATTAAACTATGGCTACACCTTC. The V call is TRBV25-1, the J call TRBJ1-2; D unresolved. Per germline, CDR1 MGHDK and CDR2 SYGVNS. The CDR3 is 16 amino acids. Trimming removed 8 bases at V and 2 bases at J, with 21 bases between.

This clonotype was seen ten or more times. The rearrangement joins TRBV12-3 or TRBV12-4 to TRBJ1-1; TRBD1 matches 10 bases. Trimming removed 6 bases from V and 7 bases from J; junction bases left unmatched: 8. The CDR3 spans 14 residues. CDR3 protein: CASRRDRGPFEAFF. For the CDR3, the DNA is TGTGCCAGCAGAAGGGACAGGGGCCCGTTTGAAGCTTTCTTT.

This clonotype was seen at least ten times. The chain recombines TRBV7-9 with TRBJ1-6; perhaps TRBD1 as D (5 bases). The CDR3 is 16 residues long. Germline V gene lookup returns CDR1 SEHNR and CDR2 FQNEAQ (reference sequence). Trimming removed 0 bases from V and 6 bases from J, with 12 bases in between. The CDR3 protein is CASSLAIPGPNSPLHF. The DNA for the CDR3 is TGTGCCAGCAGCTTAGCTATCCCAGGGCCTAATTCACCCCTCCACTTT. Looking up the rest from reference TRBV7-9 and TRBJ1-6 gives the full variable domain: DTGVSQNPRHKITKRGQNVTFRCDPISEHNRLYWYRQTLGQGPEFLTYFQNEAQLEKSRLLSDRFSAERPKGSFSTLEIQRTEQGDSAMYLCASSLAIPGPNSPLHFGNGTRLTVT.

Many counts were recorded for this clonotype. The gene calls are TRBV15 and TRBJ1-4, with D tentatively TRBD1 (5 bases). Germline V lookup: CDR1 LNHNV, CDR2 YYDKDF (reference sequence). V was pared by 11 bases and J by 5 bases, with 15 bases between. The CDR3 is made up of 13 amino acids. The CDR3 nucleotides are TGTGCCGCGCAGGGCTGGGGGAATGAAAAACTGTTTTTT. Translating gives CAAQGWGNEKLFF.

The chain uses TRBV9 and TRBJ2-5; D assignment may be TRBD1 or TRBD2 (5 bases each). Per germline, CDR1 SGDLS and CDR2 YYNGEE. The V gene lost 0 bases and the J gene lost 10 bases, with 19 bases spanning the gap. This CDR3 is 15 amino acids long. The CDR3 spells CASSVGPDGDPGQYF. CDR3 nucleotide sequence: TGTGCCAGCAGCGTAGGACCGGACGGGGACCCAGGCCAGTACTTC.

The sample holds many counts of this clonotype. This chain uses TRBV5-1 with TRBJ1-1, with TRBD1 as a possible D gene (6 bases). Germline assignment: CDR1 SGHRS and CDR2 YFSETQ. The CDR3 loop spans 14 amino acids. V was clipped by 1 base and J by 3 bases, with 10 bases between them. The CDR3 nucleotides are TGCGCCAGCAGCTTGACAGGGTTGGACACTGAAGCTTTCTTT. This sequence encodes CASSLTGLDTEAFF.